The 2 T cell receptor beta chains given below trace back to one sample, sequenced in a study of early T cells in non-severe SARS-CoV-2 infection. TCRdb itself ran the 5' RACE reads through MiXCR, one entry per CDR3 protein. The table records about 49,000 distinct CDR3 sequences, 5.5% to 8% of them present only once. This specimen was whole blood, taken at baseline. These receptor sequences come from an adult who was a healthcare worker with PCR-confirmed SARS-CoV-2 infection or an uninfected control (not recorded which).

This clonotype was seen many times. The chain joins TRBV28 to TRBJ1-2, with a possible D match to TRBD1 (5 bases). Trimming removed 2 bases at V and 4 bases at J, with 23 bases between. The CDR3 totals 18 residues. In germline, CDR1 is MDHEN, CDR2 SYDVKM. The CDR3 DNA follows: TGTGCCAGCAGTTTAGTTCCCGGGGGAAGGGGTTCGGCCTATGGCTACACCTTC. Protein: CASSLVPGGRGSAYGYTF.

The table lists this clonotype with many counts. V usage is TRBV9 and J usage is TRBJ2-3, with D perhaps matching TRBD1 (8 bases). Germline V gives CDR1 SGDLS, CDR2 YYNGEE. V was shortened by 3 bases and J by 4 bases, with 18 bases between the two germline ends. CDR3 length equals 16 residues. CDR3 coding DNA: TGTGCCAGCAGCGGACATACAGGGGGGGAGGCAGATACGCAGTATTTT. This encodes CASSGHTGGEADTQYF.